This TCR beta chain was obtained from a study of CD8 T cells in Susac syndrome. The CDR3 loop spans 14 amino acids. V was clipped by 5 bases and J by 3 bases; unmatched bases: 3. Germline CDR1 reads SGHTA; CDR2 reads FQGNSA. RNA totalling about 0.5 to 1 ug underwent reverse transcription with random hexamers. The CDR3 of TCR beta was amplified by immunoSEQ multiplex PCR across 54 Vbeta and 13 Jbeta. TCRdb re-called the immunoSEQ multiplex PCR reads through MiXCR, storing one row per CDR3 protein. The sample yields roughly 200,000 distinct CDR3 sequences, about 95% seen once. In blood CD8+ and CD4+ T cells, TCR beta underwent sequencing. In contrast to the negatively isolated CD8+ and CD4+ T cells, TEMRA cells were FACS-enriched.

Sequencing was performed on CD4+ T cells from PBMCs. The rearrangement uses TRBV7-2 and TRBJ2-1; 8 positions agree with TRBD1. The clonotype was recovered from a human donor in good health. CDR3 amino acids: CASSPDRVYNEQFF. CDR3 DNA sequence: TGTGCCAGCAGCCCGGACAGGGTCTACAATGAGCAGTTCTTC. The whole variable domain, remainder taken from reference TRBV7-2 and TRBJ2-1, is GAGVSQSPSNKVTEKGKDVELRCDPISGHTALYWYRQSLGQGLEFLIYFQGNSAPDKSGLPSDRFSAERTGGSVSTLTIQRTQQEDSAVYLCASSPDRVYNEQFFGPGTRLTVL.